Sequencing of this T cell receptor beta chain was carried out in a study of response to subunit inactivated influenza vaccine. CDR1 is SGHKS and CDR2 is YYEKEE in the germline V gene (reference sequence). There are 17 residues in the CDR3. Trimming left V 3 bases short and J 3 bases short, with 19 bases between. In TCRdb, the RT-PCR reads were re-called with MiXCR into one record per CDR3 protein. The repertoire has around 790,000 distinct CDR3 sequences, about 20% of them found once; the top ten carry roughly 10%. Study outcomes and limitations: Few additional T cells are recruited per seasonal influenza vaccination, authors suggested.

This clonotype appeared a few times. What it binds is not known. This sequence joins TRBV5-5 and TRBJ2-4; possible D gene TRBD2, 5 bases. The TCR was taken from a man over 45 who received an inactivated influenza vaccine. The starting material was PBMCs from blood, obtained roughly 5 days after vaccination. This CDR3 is CASSSTGHPSGKNIQYF. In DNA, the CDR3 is TGTGCCAGCAGCTCGACGGGCCATCCGAGCGGCAAAAACATTCAGTACTTC.